The table lists the clone carrying this TCR beta chain with many counts. These data come from a study of neurological immune-mediated disorders. cDNA was made by 5'RACE with 10-nucleotide random UMIs. One entry per CDR3 protein results from TCRdb running MiXCR on the 5' RACE reads. The sample shows tens of thousands of distinct CDR3 sequences, less than 6% of them seen only once. The sequence was obtained from a woman aged 45-65 years in good health. The source material was CD4+ T cells from blood.

CDR3 DNA sequence: TGTGCCACCAGCAGAAGTAAGGGGACCTACGAGCAGTACTTC. This sequence encodes CATSRSKGTYEQYF. This chain uses TRBV15 with TRBJ2-7; D possibly corresponds to TRBD1 (5 bases). Germline values: CDR1 LNHNV, CDR2 YYDKDF (reference sequence). V shed 2 bases and J shed 2 bases, with 10 bases lying between them. This CDR3 has 14 amino acids.